This is a list of T cell receptor beta chains from one sample in a study of T-cell memory formation after mild COVID-19. One entry per CDR3 protein results from TCRdb running MiXCR on the 5' RACE reads. The data contain roughly 450,000 distinct CDR3 sequences, 15% to 20% of them singletons. What was sequenced was PBMCs or a T cell subset sorted from them (not recorded which). Source of these receptors: an adult woman who had mild COVID-19 (a few samples of this study predate the infection). Cell type and time point are not known. CDR3s include the opening cysteine and the closing phenylalanine or tryptophan. The order of the fields is V gene, J gene, CDR3 length, CDR3 protein.

v_gene: TRBV27
j_gene: TRBJ2-7
len: 15
CDR3aa: CASSLEGGATYEQYF

v_gene: TRBV18
j_gene: TRBJ1-2
len: 15
CDR3aa: CASSQGRQDNYGYTF

v_gene: TRBV6-6
j_gene: TRBJ2-1
len: 14
CDR3aa: CASGETGMDNEQFF

v_gene: TRBV15
j_gene: TRBJ2-2
len: 18
CDR3aa: CATSRDPLAGRGTGELFF

v_gene: TRBV5-1
j_gene: TRBJ2-7
len: 15
CDR3aa: CASSLGGFPSYEQYF

v_gene: TRBV25-1
j_gene: TRBJ2-4
len: 11
CDR3aa: CASSEFGIQYF

v_gene: TRBV6-6
j_gene: TRBJ2-7
len: 16
CDR3aa: CASSRDPGRPLYEQYF

v_gene: TRBV5-1
j_gene: TRBJ2-2
len: 17
CDR3aa: CASVERSGTGHTGELFF

v_gene: TRBV7-2
j_gene: TRBJ2-3
len: 16
CDR3aa: CASSLQLAGGGDTQYF

v_gene: TRBV5-1
j_gene: TRBJ1-2
len: 15
CDR3aa: CASSPGTTHNYGYTF

v_gene: TRBV7-9
j_gene: TRBJ2-3
len: 11
CDR3aa: CASSRPDTQYF

v_gene: TRBV5-1
j_gene: TRBJ2-1
len: 13
CDR3aa: CASSLAWVNEQFF

v_gene: TRBV5-4
j_gene: TRBJ2-7
len: 15
CDR3aa: CASSLEGRNSYEQYF

v_gene: TRBV10-2
j_gene: TRBJ1-1
len: 15
CDR3aa: CASRERGDMNTEAFF

v_gene: TRBV5-1
j_gene: TRBJ1-1
len: 15
CDR3aa: CASARDRGGNTEAFF

v_gene: TRBV7-2
j_gene: TRBJ2-3
len: 16
CDR3aa: CASSLAGLAVLDTQYF

v_gene: TRBV7-2
j_gene: TRBJ2-7
len: 14
CDR3aa: CASSLARRVNEQYF

v_gene: TRBV29-1
j_gene: TRBJ1-1
len: 13
CDR3aa: CSVGMAEGTEAFF

v_gene: TRBV12-3/TRBV12-4
j_gene: TRBJ2-7
len: 12
CDR3aa: CASSSSIYEQYF

v_gene: TRBV12-3/TRBV12-4
j_gene: TRBJ2-5
len: 20
CDR3aa: CASSPEAGTGASGRVGTQYF

v_gene: TRBV7-2
j_gene: TRBJ2-2
len: 14
CDR3aa: CASSGPHRAGELFF

v_gene: TRBV15
j_gene: TRBJ2-5
len: 13
CDR3aa: CATSIDNQETQYF

v_gene: TRBV18
j_gene: TRBJ2-1
len: 13
CDR3aa: CASSPRERGEQFF

v_gene: TRBV19
j_gene: TRBJ2-5
len: 13
CDR3aa: CASRETTQETQYF

v_gene: TRBV24-1
j_gene: TRBJ2-5
len: 17
CDR3aa: CATSAAGTGKGQETQYF

v_gene: TRBV2
j_gene: TRBJ2-5
len: 13
CDR3aa: CASSGAGAETQYF

v_gene: TRBV10-3
j_gene: TRBJ2-2
len: 15
CDR3aa: CAIAATDANTGELFF

v_gene: TRBV6-5
j_gene: TRBJ2-5
len: 16
CDR3aa: CASRTGQGAYIETQYF

v_gene: TRBV3-1
j_gene: TRBJ2-5
len: 16
CDR3aa: CASSLRGTSSRETQYF

v_gene: TRBV5-1
j_gene: TRBJ2-7
len: 15
CDR3aa: CASSRVFKGDYEQYF

v_gene: TRBV12-3/TRBV12-4
j_gene: TRBJ1-1
len: 16
CDR3aa: CASRSFRDRVDTEAFF

v_gene: TRBV29-1
j_gene: TRBJ1-2
len: 11
CDR3aa: CSVATDYGYTF

v_gene: TRBV5-5
j_gene: TRBJ1-1
len: 17
CDR3aa: CASSFQLQEVENTEAFF

v_gene: TRBV6-5
j_gene: TRBJ2-7
len: 14
CDR3aa: CASSYPDRSGEQYF

v_gene: TRBV4-1
j_gene: TRBJ2-2
len: 17
CDR3aa: CASSQELAGGEAGELFF

v_gene: TRBV20-1
j_gene: TRBJ2-7
len: 15
CDR3aa: CSARGGTGFVNEQYF

v_gene: TRBV19
j_gene: TRBJ1-2
len: 11
CDR3aa: CASSIGMDYTF

v_gene: TRBV12-3/TRBV12-4
j_gene: TRBJ2-2
len: 12
CDR3aa: CATSLSAGELFF

v_gene: TRBV20-1
j_gene: TRBJ2-3
len: 13
CDR3aa: CSASERGPDTQYF

v_gene: TRBV20-1
j_gene: TRBJ2-3
len: 14
CDR3aa: CSAPDRRGGDTQYF

v_gene: TRBV21-1
j_gene: TRBJ1-1
len: 15
CDR3aa: CASKIRDSMNTEAFF

v_gene: TRBV24-1
j_gene: TRBJ1-3
len: 13
CDR3aa: CATSDSPGNTIYF

v_gene: TRBV4-1
j_gene: TRBJ2-2
len: 15
CDR3aa: CASSRGQGYTGELFF

v_gene: TRBV6-1
j_gene: TRBJ2-2
len: 17
CDR3aa: CASSDSLGEINTGELFF

v_gene: TRBV4-1
j_gene: TRBJ1-1
len: 11
CDR3aa: CASSQARGAFF

v_gene: TRBV4-1
j_gene: TRBJ1-5
len: 13
CDR3aa: CASSQVKGRAQHF

v_gene: TRBV5-4
j_gene: TRBJ1-2
len: 13
CDR3aa: CASSQPGQYGYTF

v_gene: TRBV13
j_gene: TRBJ2-3
len: 16
CDR3aa: CASSLGTPGGRDTQYF

v_gene: TRBV5-1
j_gene: TRBJ1-4
len: 15
CDR3aa: CASSSGQGEGEKLFF

v_gene: TRBV3-1
j_gene: TRBJ2-2
len: 14
CDR3aa: CASSQGAATGELFF

v_gene: TRBV7-6
j_gene: TRBJ2-7
len: 13
CDR3aa: CASAATPPGEQYF

v_gene: TRBV5-1
j_gene: TRBJ2-2
len: 15
CDR3aa: CASSLRQGGAGELFF

v_gene: TRBV5-1
j_gene: TRBJ1-4
len: 15
CDR3aa: CASSLEQGGREKLFF

v_gene: TRBV20-1
j_gene: TRBJ2-5
len: 14
CDR3aa: CSARQAGPGLAQYF

v_gene: TRBV6-2/TRBV6-3
j_gene: TRBJ2-2
len: 12
CDR3aa: CASQANTGELFF

v_gene: TRBV2
j_gene: TRBJ2-1
len: 14
CDR3aa: CASNTPAAYNEQFF

v_gene: TRBV19
j_gene: TRBJ2-3
len: 15
CDR3aa: CASSIGEIRTDTQYF

v_gene: TRBV2
j_gene: TRBJ2-1
len: 15
CDR3aa: CASSDWVGSYNEQFF

v_gene: TRBV4-1
j_gene: TRBJ2-7
len: 19
CDR3aa: CASSQDLALAGRIRDEQYF

v_gene: TRBV7-8
j_gene: TRBJ1-5
len: 14
CDR3aa: CASSFDSGNQPQHF